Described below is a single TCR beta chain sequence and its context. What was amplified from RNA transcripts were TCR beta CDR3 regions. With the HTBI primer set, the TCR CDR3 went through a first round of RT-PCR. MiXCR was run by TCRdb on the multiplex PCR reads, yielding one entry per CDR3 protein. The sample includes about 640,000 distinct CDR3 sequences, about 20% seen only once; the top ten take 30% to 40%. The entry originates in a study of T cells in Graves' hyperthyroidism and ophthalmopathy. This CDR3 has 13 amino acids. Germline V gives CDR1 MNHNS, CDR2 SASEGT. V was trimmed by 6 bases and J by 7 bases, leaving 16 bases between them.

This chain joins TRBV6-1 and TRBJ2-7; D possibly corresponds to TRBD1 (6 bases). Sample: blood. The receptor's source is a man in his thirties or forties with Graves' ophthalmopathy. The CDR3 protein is CASSPGHLREQYF. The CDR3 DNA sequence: TGTGCCAGCAGCCCGGGACACCTACGGGAGCAGTACTTC.